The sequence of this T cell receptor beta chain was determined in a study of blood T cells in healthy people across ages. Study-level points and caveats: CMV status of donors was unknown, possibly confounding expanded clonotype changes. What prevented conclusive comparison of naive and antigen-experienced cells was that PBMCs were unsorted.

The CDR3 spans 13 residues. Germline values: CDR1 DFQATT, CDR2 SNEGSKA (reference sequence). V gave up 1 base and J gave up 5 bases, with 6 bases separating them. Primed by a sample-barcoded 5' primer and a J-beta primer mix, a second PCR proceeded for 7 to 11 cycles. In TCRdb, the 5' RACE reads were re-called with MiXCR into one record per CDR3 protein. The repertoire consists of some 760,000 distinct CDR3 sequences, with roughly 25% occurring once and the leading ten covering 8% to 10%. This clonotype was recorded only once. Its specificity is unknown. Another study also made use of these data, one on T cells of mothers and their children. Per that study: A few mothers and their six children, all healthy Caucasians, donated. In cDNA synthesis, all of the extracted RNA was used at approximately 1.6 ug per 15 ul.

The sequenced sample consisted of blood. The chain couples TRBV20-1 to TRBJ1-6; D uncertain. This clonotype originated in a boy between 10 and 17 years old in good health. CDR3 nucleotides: TGCAGTGCTAGAGGAGGCGATAATTCACCCCTCCACTTT. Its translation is CSARGGDNSPLHF.